The 19 T cell receptor beta chains given below trace back to one sample, sequenced in a study of vaccination effects on CD4 cells after COVID-19. Upon completion of 10 to 11 days in culture, CD4+ T cells were isolated. As their vaccination, participants received two doses of either BNT162b2 or mRNA-1273. These receptors' targets are unknown. The assay was immunoSEQ multiplex PCR, and TCRdb's table has in-frame clones only and misses some. The sample lists 40,000 to 50,000 clones; over 60% were seen once. The sample here was CD4+ T cells from PBMCs cultured without peptide, taken after COVID-19 vaccination. Every receptor here comes from a human donor who received a COVID-19 vaccine.

This chain connects TRBV14 to TRBJ1-1; unclear D gene. This CDR3 has 13 residues. The V gene lost 2 bases and the J gene lost 8 bases, with 12 bases spanning the gap. Germline loops: CDR1 SGHDN, CDR2 FVKESK. As DNA, the CDR3 is TGTGCCAGCAGCCAACTTGGCAGCCTAGAAGCTTTCTTT. Protein product: CASSQLGSLEAFF.

V usage is TRBV7-9 and J usage is TRBJ1-4, with D possibly matching TRBD1 (5 bases). The CDR3 has 16 residues. Deletions cut 1 base from V and 0 bases from J, with 9 bases between. The germline V gene encodes CDR1 SEHNR and CDR2 FQNEAQ (reference sequence). CDR3 sequence: CASSLGLGATNEKLFF. CDR3 in DNA: TGTGCCAGCAGCTTAGGGCTAGGGGCAACTAATGAAAAACTGTTTTTT. Using reference TRBV7-9 and TRBJ1-4 for the parts outside the CDR3, the full variable domain is DTGVSQNPRHKITKRGQNVTFRCDPISEHNRLYWYRQTLGQGPEFLTYFQNEAQLEKSRLLSDRFSAERPKGSFSTLEIQRTEQGDSAMYLCASSLGLGATNEKLFFGSGTQLSVL.

The genes are TRBV5-1 and TRBJ2-3; tentative D call: TRBD1 (6 bases). Germline V gene lookup returns CDR1 SGHRS and CDR2 YFSETQ. With 0 bases removed from V and 2 bases from J, the gap between germline ends came to 13 bases. CDR3 length: 16 amino acids. Here the CDR3 reads CASSLGDNRITDTQYF. CDR3 nucleotides: TGCGCCAGCAGCTTGGGGGACAATCGAATCACAGATACGCAGTATTTT.

The chain joins TRBV6-6 to TRBJ2-1; D is unclear. Looked up from germline, CDR1 is MNHNY and CDR2 is SVGAGI (reference sequence). This CDR3 contains 11 residues. Trimming took 5 bases from V and 12 from J, leaving 11 bases between them. The CDR3 DNA follows: TGTGCCAGCAGTCGCGACATAGTGCAGTTCTTC. Protein sequence: CASSRDIVQFF.

This rearrangement joins TRBV11-2 to TRBJ1-4; the D gene is possibly TRBD1 (5 bases). Germline loops: CDR1 SGHAT, CDR2 FQNNGV. Trimming pared 5 bases from V and 8 bases from J, leaving 21 bases between. This CDR3 has 16 residues. The CDR3 region has the DNA TGTGCCAGCAGCGACCTCGACAGATTCGAAGTAGAAAAACTGTTTTTT. This encodes CASSDLDRFEVEKLFF.

V is TRBV30 and J is TRBJ1-4, with 10 bases identical to TRBD1. Germline V gene data show CDR1 as GTSNPN and CDR2 as SVGIG (reference sequence). This CDR3 has 15 amino acids. With 0 bases clipped from V and 7 bases from J, the junction kept 5 bases outside the gene matches. The CDR3 DNA sequence: TGTGCCTGGAGTGTGCCGACAGGGGGCGTTGAAAAACTGTTTTTT. It is translated as CAWSVPTGGVEKLFF.

This clone was recorded a few times. The rearrangement joins TRBV4-1 to TRBJ2-5; 8 bases match TRBD2. J gave up 1 base and V 1 base, and 8 bases lay outside the gene matches. The CDR3 has 17 residues. Germline loops: CDR1 MGHRA, CDR2 YSYEKL. DNA of the CDR3: TGCGCCAGCAGCCAAGGCGGTTTAGCGGGGTTCCAAGAGACCCAGTACTTC. Protein: CASSQGGLAGFQETQYF.

The chain recombines TRBV28 with TRBJ1-2, with 8 bases aligning to TRBD1. Per germline, CDR1 MDHEN and CDR2 SYDVKM. This CDR3 is 15 amino acids long. Trimming at V came to 8 bases and at J to 4 bases, leaving 12 bases not matched to a gene. CDR3 coding DNA: TGTGCCAGCTTGCGGCAGGGGGCGATCCGCTATGGCTACACCTTC. Its translation is CASLRQGAIRYGYTF.

The rearrangement uses TRBV29-1 and TRBJ2-3; 9 nucleotides line up with TRBD2. The germline gives CDR1 SQVTM, CDR2 ANQGSEA. The CDR3 consists of 15 residues. The V gene end was trimmed by 5 bases and the J gene end by 4 bases; junction bases not matched to a gene: 10. This chain's CDR3 is CSVIWSGGLSDTQYF. The CDR3 region has the DNA TGCAGCGTTATCTGGAGCGGGGGGCTTTCAGATACGCAGTATTTT.

The chain recombines TRBV6-2 or TRBV6-3 with TRBJ2-7; 11 nucleotides agree with TRBD2. The germline CDR1 and CDR2 sequences are MNHEY and SVGEGT. The J segment lost 2 bases and the V segment lost 5 bases, leaving 5 bases of the junction unmatched. CDR3 size: 15 residues. CDR3 loop: CASSGGLAVTYEQYF. The CDR3 region has the DNA TGTGCCAGCAGTGGGGGACTAGCGGTTACCTACGAGCAGTACTTC.

The chain is built from TRBV27 and TRBJ2-1, with 10 bases lining up with TRBD2. Germline CDR1 MNHEY, CDR2 SMNVEV (reference sequence). The CDR3 is made up of 17 amino acids. Trimming removed 5 bases from V and 4 bases from J; junction bases left unmatched: 11. The CDR3 DNA reads as TGTGCCAGCAGTCCAAAGCCTACTAGCGGGGCATACAATGAGCAGTTCTTC. Residues: CASSPKPTSGAYNEQFF.

This chain connects TRBV7-7 to TRBJ2-2; no clear D. The germline CDR1 and CDR2 sequences are SSHAT and FNYEAQ (reference sequence). V was cut by 2 bases and J by 7 bases, with 17 bases left in between. This CDR3 region has 16 residues. For the CDR3, the DNA is TGTGCCAGCAGCTTACGCGTAGCCACCCAGGTCGGGGAGCTGTTTTTT. Translating gives CASSLRVATQVGELFF.

The table lists this clone with a count of one. The chain combines TRBV5-1 with TRBJ1-1, with D unresolved. Germline V gene lookup returns CDR1 SGHRS and CDR2 YFSETQ. The CDR3 runs to 15 residues. V was clipped by 4 bases and J by 0 bases, with 13 bases between them. DNA of the CDR3: TGCGCCAGCAGCCCCTCCACGAGAATGAACACTGAAGCTTTCTTT. Amino acids: CASSPSTRMNTEAFF.

The chain links TRBV6-5 to TRBJ2-7, with D tentatively TRBD1 (5 bases). CDR1 and CDR2 from the germline V gene are MNHEY and SVGAGI. V lost 7 bases and J lost 4, with 14 bases in between. The CDR3 has 13 residues. DNA for the CDR3: TGTGCCAGCACCCAGGGAACGGGTTACGAGCAGTACTTC. As protein: CASTQGTGYEQYF.

The J gene is TRBJ2-1, the V gene TRBV28; D not certain. CDR3 length equals 12 residues. Per the germline V gene, CDR1 is MDHEN and CDR2 is SYDVKM. Trimming cost V 7 bases and J 8 bases, with 12 bases left between them. CDR3 sequence (DNA): TGTGCCAGCAAGACTGGAAGTGATGAGCAGTTCTTC. Amino acid sequence: CASKTGSDEQFF.

This chain uses TRBV4-1 with TRBJ2-7, with D uncertain. Germline CDR1 MGHRA, CDR2 YSYEKL. This CDR3 has 14 residues. V was shortened by 4 bases and J by 4 bases, with 14 bases between the two germline ends. This CDR3 is CASSPRGRFYEQYF. The CDR3 DNA sequence: TGCGCCAGCAGCCCGCGCGGACGGTTTTACGAGCAGTACTTC.

The count of this clone is one. The chain carries TRBV11-2 and TRBJ2-7; no clear D. Germline lookup yields CDR1 SGHAT and CDR2 FQNNGV. The CDR3 consists of 14 residues. Trimming removed 5 bases from V and 4 bases from J, with 15 bases in between. The CDR3, as DNA: TGTGCCAGCAGCCAGGACGGTTTTGCTTACGAGCAGTACTTC. It yields the protein CASSQDGFAYEQYF.

The V and J genes are TRBV29-1 and TRBJ1-1; D remains unclear. Germline assignment: CDR1 SQVTM and CDR2 ANQGSEA. The CDR3 is made up of 11 amino acids. Trimming pared 5 bases from V and 1 base from J, leaving 5 bases between. As DNA, the CDR3 is TGCAGCGTTTCCGGGAACACTGAAGCTTTCTTT. Amino acids: CSVSGNTEAFF.

V is TRBV5-4 and J is TRBJ2-1; D not certain. V was shortened by 1 base and J by 5 bases, with 13 bases between the two germline ends. This CDR3 is 15 amino acids long. Germline CDR1 SGHNT, CDR2 YYREEE (reference sequence). CDR3 sequence reads: CASSLLNTMDNEQFF. In DNA, the CDR3 is TGTGCCAGCAGCTTGCTGAATACGATGGACAATGAGCAGTTCTTC.